This record concerns one T cell receptor beta chain sequence. Its antigen is currently not known. Per-nucleotide qualities are absent, and no much larger clonotype sits a single base away. Via the germline V gene (reference sequence), CDR1 is SGHNT and CDR2 YYREEE. The CDR3 covers 15 residues, taking in both the cysteine and the phenylalanine. Just CDR3 DNA is preserved here, 45 bases in frame from base 1. V loses 4 bases, J loses 7 bases, and the germline ends lie 19 bases apart. The library was obtained by the immunoSEQ multiplex PCR assay. T cell repertoires were profiled by deep sequencing of rearranged TCR beta loci, alongside multiparametric flow cytometry. Not all clones reach the TCRdb copy of this immuneACCESS table, which keeps in-frame sequences only. Checked studies attribute under half of the gap to unresolved V genes and leave the rest unexplained. In all, the sample holds almost 7,500 clones, and approximately 77% of those were seen once. Approximately 50% of the sample comes from the top ten.

This sample is drawn from a study of lymphopenia after photon versus proton radiotherapy (dated by TCRdb to the late 2010s). A note on the overall study: In patients with gastrointestinal tumors who developed high-grade lymphopenia, the study compared the immunological effects of photon radiation therapy with those of proton radiation therapy. A cohort of approximately 20 patients with gastrointestinal tumors who received either photon or proton therapy and subsequently developed lymphopenia was included. The study aimed to characterize how the two radiation modalities differ in their impact on the immune system. General study outcomes and caveats: After the lymphocyte count nadir, repertoires from photon-treated patients showed oligoclonal expansion, particularly of CD8+ Temra cells, and this expansion drove the decline in diversity. The survival association was assessed only in patients who died, and better survival with proton therapy was presented by the authors as a possibility rather than a demonstrated result. Proton-treated patients stayed relatively stable during treatment, while photon-treated patients lost naive T cells and TCR diversity and gained effector/memory populations. Across the cohort, a larger post-nadir drop in TCR diversity was inversely correlated with overall survival time among patients who died.

The origin of this receptor is a man aged 25-40 years with gastric cancer. Here the chain combines TRBV5-4 and TRBJ2-3; tentative D gene TRBD2, with 6 bases matching. Sample: peripheral blood, taken from a patient treated with photon-based radiotherapy. The CDR3 amino acid sequence is: CASSPSVGGSNTQYF. The nucleotides read TGTGCCAGCAGCCCGTCCGTGGGGGGTTCCAATACGCAGTATTTT.